These T cell receptor beta chains were read from a single sample in a study of T cells expressing NK-cell markers. From the 5' RACE reads, TCRdb lists one entry per CDR3 protein and no DNA. This sample's table reports roughly 160,000 distinct CDR3 sequences. Sequencing used blood T cells: a sorted CD56 or NKG2C T cell subset, CD4+ or CD8+ T cells, or bulk PBMC T cells (not recorded which). The receptors stem from a woman between 18 and 69 years old in good health. Both conserved end residues are part of each CDR3.

TRBV4-1,TRBJ1-2,CASSQDLAERLGYTF
TRBV10-3,TRBJ2-1,CATIPGLESGNEQFF
TRBV12-3/TRBV12-4,TRBJ2-7,CASSGGGGAYEQYF
TRBV5-1,TRBJ2-1,CASRGLAEDNEQFF
TRBV7-8,TRBJ1-4,CASSLAADGGEKLFF
TRBV11-1,TRBJ2-5,CASSRTTGSSETQYF
TRBV5-1,TRBJ2-7,CASSLTGRTGEQYF
TRBV29-1,TRBJ2-7,CSVEVILPLDPYEQYF
TRBV7-8,TRBJ1-2,CATATGNGYTF
TRBV29-1,TRBJ2-6,CSVGEGSGANVLTF
TRBV6-1,TRBJ1-5,CASSARDRGQPQHF
TRBV7-3,TRBJ2-7,CASSLTGTGYEQYF
TRBV5-1,TRBJ1-5,CASSLLGLDQPQHF
TRBV20-1,TRBJ2-2,CSARGRSSELNTGELFF
TRBV5-1,TRBJ2-7,CASSDGGTGVSKGQYF
TRBV2,TRBJ2-1,CASSPRDWNNEQFF
TRBV20-1,TRBJ2-5,CSARDPRREETQYF
TRBV10-3,TRBJ1-1,CAIRDRVVTEAFF
TRBV7-8,TRBJ1-2,CASSLGRTRGYGYTF
TRBV2,TRBJ2-1,CASSEWDSSYNEQFF
TRBV4-1,TRBJ2-3,CASSQIRGHADTQYF
TRBV5-1,TRBJ1-1,CASSLGGSSGTEAFF
TRBV20-1,TRBJ2-3,CSARGGLIVDTQYF
TRBV7-9,TRBJ2-3,CASRPRQTDTQYF
TRBV7-9,TRBJ2-7,CASSLMGQGVGEQYF
TRBV6-1,TRBJ1-4,CASSGGGIRREKLFF
TRBV18,TRBJ2-7,CASSPPESIGEQYF
TRBV10-3,TRBJ2-1,CAISGSSGGYNEQFF
TRBV2,TRBJ2-7,CASIEQDLGYEQYF
TRBV11-1,TRBJ1-6,CATQGALGSPLHF
TRBV12-3/TRBV12-4,TRBJ2-5,CASSIGGTDQGTQYF
TRBV5-1,TRBJ2-7,CASSLVVGEQYF
TRBV25-1,TRBJ2-5,CASSEWEGGRGETQYF
TRBV2,TRBJ1-2,CASSEEGDRLNYGYTF
TRBV10-3,TRBJ2-7,CAISGIGEQYF
TRBV20-1,TRBJ2-3,CSARSLLPGLAGGRGADTQYF
TRBV2,TRBJ1-1,CANEQGVDTEAFF
TRBV7-8,TRBJ2-7,CASTEGPYEQYF
TRBV9,TRBJ2-2,CASSVFEIGVAGELFF
TRBV15,TRBJ1-1,CATSRGYGDTEAFF